This section outlines one T cell receptor beta chain sequence together with its context. The table came from immunoSEQ multiplex PCR; TCRdb's copy has only in-frame clones and leaves some out. Among 70,000 or so clones listed, roughly 92% were seen once. Germline CDR1 and CDR2: LNHDA and SQIVND (reference sequence). V lost 1 base to trimming and J lost 8 bases, with 12 bases between them. CDR3 length: 14 residues. The data are from a study of OX40 agonist ivuxolimab in advanced cancers. Study-wide background: Ivuxolimab is an agonistic anti-OX40 (CD134) antibody, and patients were treated with it. Patients in dose escalation had liver, melanoma, kidney or head and neck cancers.

Sequenced material: CD4+ or CD8+ T cells sorted from blood, taken in a trial of the OX40 agonist ivuxolimab. This receptor was identified in an adult with an advanced solid tumor such as melanoma, head and neck, liver or kidney cancer. The chain is built from TRBV19 and TRBJ2-1; TRBD2 is a possible D gene (7 bases). The CDR3 loop is CASSIGGGADEQFF. For the CDR3, the DNA is TGTGCCAGTAGTATAGGAGGGGGGGCGGATGAGCAGTTCTTC. The entire variable domain, with the rest obtained from reference TRBV19 and TRBJ2-1, is as follows: DGGITQSPKYLFRKEGQNVTLSCEQNLNHDAMYWYRQDPGQGLRLIYYSQIVNDFQKGDIAEGYSVSREKKESFPLTVTSAQKNPTAFYLCASSIGGGADEQFFGPGTRLTVL.